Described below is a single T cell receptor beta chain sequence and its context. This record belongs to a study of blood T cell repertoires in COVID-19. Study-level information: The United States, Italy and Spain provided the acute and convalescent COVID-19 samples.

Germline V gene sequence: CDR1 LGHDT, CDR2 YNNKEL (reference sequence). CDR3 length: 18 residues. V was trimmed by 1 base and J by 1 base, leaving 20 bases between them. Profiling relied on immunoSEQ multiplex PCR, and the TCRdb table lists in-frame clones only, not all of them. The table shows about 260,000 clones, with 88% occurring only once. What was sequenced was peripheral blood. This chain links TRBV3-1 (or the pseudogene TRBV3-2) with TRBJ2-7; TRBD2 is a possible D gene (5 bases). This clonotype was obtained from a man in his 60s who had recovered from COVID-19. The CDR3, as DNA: TGTGCCAGCAGCCAAGTGGGATCCGGGGTCTACCGTTCCTACGAGCAGTACTTC. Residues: CASSQVGSGVYRSYEQYF.